This is a list of T cell receptor beta chains from one sample in a study of T cell repertoires in ileal Crohn's disease. Clones were read by immunoSEQ multiplex PCR, and TCRdb kept only the in-frame ones, dropping some. This table has roughly 7,200 clones, 83% appearing once. Sequencing was carried out using ileal tissue. The receptors originated from an adult with Crohn's disease. CDR3s include the opening cysteine and the closing phenylalanine or tryptophan.

j_call: TRBJ2-7; v_call: TRBV5-1; cdr3_length: 16; cdr3_aa: CASSFGGVRESYEQYF
j_call: TRBJ2-7; v_call: TRBV13; cdr3_length: 15; cdr3_aa: CASSLFAGSPYEQYF
j_call: TRBJ1-4; v_call: TRBV19; cdr3_length: 15; cdr3_aa: CASSGQATTNEKLFF
j_call: TRBJ1-1; v_call: TRBV27; cdr3_length: 16; cdr3_aa: CASSKSSFKGDAEAFF
j_call: TRBJ2-7; v_call: TRBV28; cdr3_length: 13; cdr3_aa: CASSIGLNYEQYF
j_call: TRBJ2-5; v_call: TRBV6-1; cdr3_length: 13; cdr3_aa: CASSPGTGTEQYF
j_call: TRBJ1-3; v_call: TRBV28; cdr3_length: 17; cdr3_aa: CASSPRTGVHSGNTIYF
j_call: TRBJ1-2; v_call: TRBV19; cdr3_length: 13; cdr3_aa: CASTPTGVSGYTF
j_call: TRBJ2-3; v_call: TRBV30; cdr3_length: 13; cdr3_aa: CASGLAGQDTQYF
j_call: TRBJ2-5; v_call: TRBV5-4; cdr3_length: 15; cdr3_aa: CASSLLGQSGETQYF